Listed below are T cell receptor beta chains from one sample, sequenced in a study of shared clonotypes between healthy human individuals. Assay used: immunoSEQ multiplex PCR; TCRdb lists only in-frame clones, some missing. The repertoire has tens of thousands of clones, over 55% of them found once; the top ten carry about half. Sequenced: memory CD8+ T cells sorted from blood. Receptor source: a man aged 30 to 39 in good health. Both conserved end residues are part of each CDR3. D genes are given only for firm matches.

d_gene: .; j_gene: TRBJ2-5; v_gene: TRBV5-1; CDR3aa: CASRGGGETQYF
d_gene: .; j_gene: TRBJ2-3; v_gene: TRBV5-1; CDR3aa: CASSLDGRVSDTQYF
d_gene: TRBD2; j_gene: TRBJ2-2; v_gene: TRBV10-3; CDR3aa: CASTPGLAGAGGELFF
d_gene: .; j_gene: TRBJ1-2; v_gene: TRBV13; CDR3aa: CASSPWGANYGYTF
d_gene: TRBD2; j_gene: TRBJ2-7; v_gene: TRBV5-4; CDR3aa: CASHPAGIEQYF
d_gene: .; j_gene: TRBJ2-1; v_gene: TRBV9; CDR3aa: CASSVNLNEQFF
d_gene: .; j_gene: TRBJ2-7; v_gene: TRBV11-2; CDR3aa: CASSFGLGGSYEQYF
d_gene: TRBD2; j_gene: TRBJ2-3; v_gene: TRBV29-1; CDR3aa: CSVQGLAGGTDTQYF
d_gene: .; j_gene: TRBJ2-7; v_gene: TRBV7-8; CDR3aa: CASSFGSNNPFRNEQYF
d_gene: .; j_gene: TRBJ2-2; v_gene: TRBV10-1; CDR3aa: CASSEFSGTGHTGELFF
d_gene: TRBD2; j_gene: TRBJ2-2; v_gene: TRBV18; CDR3aa: CASSPWEGSSGRPNTGELFF
d_gene: .; j_gene: TRBJ1-5; v_gene: TRBV2; CDR3aa: CASTQVEPNQPQHF
d_gene: .; j_gene: TRBJ2-1; v_gene: TRBV5-1; CDR3aa: CASSLSPGDVIGQFF
d_gene: .; j_gene: TRBJ1-1; v_gene: TRBV28; CDR3aa: CASTGHANTEAFF
d_gene: .; j_gene: TRBJ2-7; v_gene: TRBV7-2; CDR3aa: CASSLVGGEYEQYF
d_gene: .; j_gene: TRBJ2-1; v_gene: TRBV28; CDR3aa: CASSLVPRRSSYNEQFF
d_gene: .; j_gene: TRBJ2-7; v_gene: TRBV5-6; CDR3aa: CASSFSSTGEQYF
d_gene: .; j_gene: TRBJ2-5; v_gene: TRBV7-9; CDR3aa: CASSPRILVGLGETQYF
d_gene: .; j_gene: TRBJ1-1; v_gene: TRBV19; CDR3aa: CASRYWGNTEAFF
d_gene: .; j_gene: TRBJ2-3; v_gene: TRBV28; CDR3aa: CASSLDRSSTDTQYF
d_gene: TRBD2; j_gene: TRBJ2-7; v_gene: TRBV28; CDR3aa: CASSWPLAGDTYEQYF
d_gene: TRBD2; j_gene: TRBJ2-1; v_gene: TRBV5-1; CDR3aa: CASSLEGGSYGEQFF
d_gene: .; j_gene: TRBJ2-7; v_gene: TRBV6-5; CDR3aa: CASSYGQSSYEQYF
d_gene: TRBD1; j_gene: TRBJ1-1; v_gene: TRBV10-3; CDR3aa: CAIRVTGARGTEAFF
d_gene: .; j_gene: TRBJ2-1; v_gene: TRBV7-9; CDR3aa: CASSTPLQTYNEQFF
d_gene: .; j_gene: TRBJ1-5; v_gene: TRBV27; CDR3aa: CASSLAVNQPQHF
d_gene: TRBD1; j_gene: TRBJ1-5; v_gene: TRBV28; CDR3aa: CASSFETGGALDQPQHF
d_gene: TRBD1; j_gene: TRBJ2-7; v_gene: TRBV25-1; CDR3aa: CASSEDSGQGEEQYF
d_gene: .; j_gene: TRBJ1-1; v_gene: TRBV5-1; CDR3aa: CASSLSGYTEAFF
d_gene: .; j_gene: TRBJ1-2; v_gene: TRBV28; CDR3aa: CATRGAGDLYGYTF
d_gene: TRBD2; j_gene: TRBJ2-1; v_gene: TRBV7-4; CDR3aa: CASSLWVLAGDNEQFF
d_gene: .; j_gene: TRBJ2-1; v_gene: TRBV7-9; CDR3aa: CASSLDLGGEQFF
d_gene: TRBD2; j_gene: TRBJ2-2; v_gene: TRBV25-1; CDR3aa: CASRDHGGDGELFF
d_gene: TRBD1; j_gene: TRBJ1-2; v_gene: TRBV5-6; CDR3aa: CASSLDREYGYTF
d_gene: .; j_gene: TRBJ1-1; v_gene: TRBV15; CDR3aa: CATSRPGTLNTEAFF
d_gene: TRBD2; j_gene: TRBJ2-2; v_gene: TRBV4-2; CDR3aa: CASSPSGMTGELFF
d_gene: .; j_gene: TRBJ2-5; v_gene: TRBV4-3; CDR3aa: CASSQSQGYQETQYF
d_gene: .; j_gene: TRBJ1-1; v_gene: TRBV28; CDR3aa: CASSTSWLAAFF
d_gene: .; j_gene: TRBJ1-5; v_gene: TRBV14; CDR3aa: CASSHGVNQPQHF
d_gene: .; j_gene: TRBJ2-3; v_gene: TRBV6-4; CDR3aa: CASSEFAGTMADTQYF
d_gene: .; j_gene: TRBJ2-1; v_gene: TRBV14; CDR3aa: CASSQIATGLYNEQFF
d_gene: .; j_gene: TRBJ2-7; v_gene: TRBV7-9; CDR3aa: CASSPGISYEQYF
d_gene: .; j_gene: TRBJ2-6; v_gene: TRBV6-1; CDR3aa: CAISESHSGANVLTF
d_gene: TRBD2; j_gene: TRBJ2-3; v_gene: TRBV6-1; CDR3aa: CASSEGRTSGTDTQYF
d_gene: .; j_gene: TRBJ2-3; v_gene: TRBV7-2; CDR3aa: CASSSSSGTYF
d_gene: TRBD2; j_gene: TRBJ2-5; v_gene: TRBV19; CDR3aa: CASSRTVSGKSSQYF